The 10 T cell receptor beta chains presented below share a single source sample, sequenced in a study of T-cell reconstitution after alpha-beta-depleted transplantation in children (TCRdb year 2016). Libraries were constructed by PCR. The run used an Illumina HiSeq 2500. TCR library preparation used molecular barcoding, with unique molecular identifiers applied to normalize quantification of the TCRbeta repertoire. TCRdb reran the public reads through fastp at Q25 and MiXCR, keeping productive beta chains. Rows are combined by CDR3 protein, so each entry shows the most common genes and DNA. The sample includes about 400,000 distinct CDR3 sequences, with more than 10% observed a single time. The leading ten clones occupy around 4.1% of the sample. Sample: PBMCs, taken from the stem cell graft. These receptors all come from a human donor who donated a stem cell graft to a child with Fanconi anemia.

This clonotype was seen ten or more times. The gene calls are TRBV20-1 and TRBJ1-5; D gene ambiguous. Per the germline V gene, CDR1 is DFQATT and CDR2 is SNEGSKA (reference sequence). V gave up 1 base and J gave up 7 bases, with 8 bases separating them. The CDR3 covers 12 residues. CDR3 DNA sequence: TGCAGTGCTAGAGCGGGTGAACAGCCCCAGCATTTT. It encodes CSARAGEQPQHF.

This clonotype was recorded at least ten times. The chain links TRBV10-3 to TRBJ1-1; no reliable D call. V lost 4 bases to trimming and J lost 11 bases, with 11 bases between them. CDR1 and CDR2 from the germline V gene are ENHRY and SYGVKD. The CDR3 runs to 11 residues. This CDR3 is CAISAPGTAFF. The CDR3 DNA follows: TGTGCCATCAGTGCGCCCGGAACGGCTTTCTTT.

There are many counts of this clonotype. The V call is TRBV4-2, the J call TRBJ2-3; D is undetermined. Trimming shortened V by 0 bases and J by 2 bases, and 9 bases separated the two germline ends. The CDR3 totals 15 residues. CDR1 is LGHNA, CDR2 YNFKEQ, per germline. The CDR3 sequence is CASSQEGRHTDTQYF. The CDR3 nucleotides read TGTGCCAGCAGCCAAGAGGGCAGGCACACAGATACGCAGTATTTT.

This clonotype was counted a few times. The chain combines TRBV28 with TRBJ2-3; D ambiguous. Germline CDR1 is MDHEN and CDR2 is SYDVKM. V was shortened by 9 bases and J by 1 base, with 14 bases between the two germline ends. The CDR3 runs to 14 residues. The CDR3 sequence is CASRNPGGTDTQYF. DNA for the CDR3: TGTGCCAGTCGGAACCCTGGGGGCACAGATACGCAGTATTTT.

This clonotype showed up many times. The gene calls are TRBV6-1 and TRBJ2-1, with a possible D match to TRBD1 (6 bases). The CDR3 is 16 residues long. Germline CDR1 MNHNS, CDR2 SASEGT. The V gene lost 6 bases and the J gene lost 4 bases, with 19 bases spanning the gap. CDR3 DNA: TGTGCCAGCAGACTCCGAGGACAGACCAATTACAATGAGCAGTTCTTC. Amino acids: CASRLRGQTNYNEQFF.

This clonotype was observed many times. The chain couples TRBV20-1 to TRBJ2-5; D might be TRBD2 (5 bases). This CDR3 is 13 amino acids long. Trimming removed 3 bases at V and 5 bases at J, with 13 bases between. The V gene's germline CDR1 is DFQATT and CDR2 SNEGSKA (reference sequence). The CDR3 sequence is CSASPGVRETQYF. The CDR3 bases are TGCAGTGCTAGTCCCGGGGTACGGGAGACCCAGTACTTC.

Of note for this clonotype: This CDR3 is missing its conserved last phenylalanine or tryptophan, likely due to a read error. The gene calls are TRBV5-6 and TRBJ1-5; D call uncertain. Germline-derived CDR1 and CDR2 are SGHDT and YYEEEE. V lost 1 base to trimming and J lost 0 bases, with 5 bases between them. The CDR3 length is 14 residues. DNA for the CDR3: TGTGCCAGCAGCTTGTTAACTAGCAATCAGCCCCAGCATTAT. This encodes CASSLLTSNQPQHY.

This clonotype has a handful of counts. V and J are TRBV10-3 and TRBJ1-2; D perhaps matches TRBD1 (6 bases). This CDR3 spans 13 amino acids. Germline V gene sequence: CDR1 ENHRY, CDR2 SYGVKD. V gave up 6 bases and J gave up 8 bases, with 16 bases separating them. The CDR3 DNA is TGTGCCATCAGCCCACAGGGAAAGGAGGGCTACACCTTC. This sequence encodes CAISPQGKEGYTF.

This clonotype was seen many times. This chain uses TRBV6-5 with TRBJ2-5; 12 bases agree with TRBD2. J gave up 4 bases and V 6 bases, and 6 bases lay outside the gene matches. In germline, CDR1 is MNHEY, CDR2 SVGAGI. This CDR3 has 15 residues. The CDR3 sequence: CASSRTSGASETQYF. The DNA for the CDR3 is TGTGCCAGCAGCCGGACTAGCGGGGCTTCAGAGACCCAGTACTTC.

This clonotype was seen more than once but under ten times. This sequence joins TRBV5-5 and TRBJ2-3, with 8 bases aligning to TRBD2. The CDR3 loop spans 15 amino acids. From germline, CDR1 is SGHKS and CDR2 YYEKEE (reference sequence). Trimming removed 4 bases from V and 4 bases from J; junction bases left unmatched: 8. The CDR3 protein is CASSASLAASDTQYF. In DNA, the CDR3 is TGTGCCAGCAGCGCCTCACTAGCGGCCTCAGATACGCAGTATTTT.